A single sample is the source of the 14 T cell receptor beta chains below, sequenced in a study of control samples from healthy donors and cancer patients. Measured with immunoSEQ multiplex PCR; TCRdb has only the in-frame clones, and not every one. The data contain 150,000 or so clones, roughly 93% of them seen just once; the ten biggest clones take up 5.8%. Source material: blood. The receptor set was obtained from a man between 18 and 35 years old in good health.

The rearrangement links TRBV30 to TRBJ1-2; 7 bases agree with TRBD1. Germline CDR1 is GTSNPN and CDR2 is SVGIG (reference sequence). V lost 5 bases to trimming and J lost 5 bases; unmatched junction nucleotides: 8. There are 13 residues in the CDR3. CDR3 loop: CAWGLLQGYGYTF. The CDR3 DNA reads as TGTGCCTGGGGTCTTCTACAGGGGTATGGCTACACCTTC.

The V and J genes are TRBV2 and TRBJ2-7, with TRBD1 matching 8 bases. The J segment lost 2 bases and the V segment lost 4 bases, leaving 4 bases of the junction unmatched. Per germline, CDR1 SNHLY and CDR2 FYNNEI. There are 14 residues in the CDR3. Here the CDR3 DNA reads TGTGCCAGCAGTGCAGACAGGGGACCCTACGAGCAGTACTTC. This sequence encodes CASSADRGPYEQYF.

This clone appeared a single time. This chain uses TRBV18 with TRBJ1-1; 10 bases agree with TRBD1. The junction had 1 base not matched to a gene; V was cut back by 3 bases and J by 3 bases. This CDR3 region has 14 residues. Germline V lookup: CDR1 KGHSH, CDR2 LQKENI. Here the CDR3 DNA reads TGTGCCAGCTCACCTGGGACAGGGGACACTGAAGCTTTCTTT. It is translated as CASSPGTGDTEAFF.

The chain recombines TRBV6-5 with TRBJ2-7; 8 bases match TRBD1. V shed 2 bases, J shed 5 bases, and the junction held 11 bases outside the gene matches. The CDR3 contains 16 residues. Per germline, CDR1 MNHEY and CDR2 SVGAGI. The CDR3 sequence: CASSYGPLGQGNEQYF. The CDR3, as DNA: TGTGCCAGCAGTTACGGCCCTCTTGGACAGGGCAACGAGCAGTACTTC.

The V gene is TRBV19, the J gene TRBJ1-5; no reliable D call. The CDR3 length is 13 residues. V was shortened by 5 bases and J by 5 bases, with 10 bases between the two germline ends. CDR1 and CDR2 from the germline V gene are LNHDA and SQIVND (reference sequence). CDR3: CASSPSGDQPQHF. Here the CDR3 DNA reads TGTGCCAGTAGTCCCTCGGGTGATCAGCCCCAGCATTTT.

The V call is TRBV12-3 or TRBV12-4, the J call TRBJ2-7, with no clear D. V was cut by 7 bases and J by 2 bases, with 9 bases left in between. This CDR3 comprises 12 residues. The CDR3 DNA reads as TGTGCCAGCACCTCCTCCGCCTACGAGCAGTACTTC. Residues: CASTSSAYEQYF.

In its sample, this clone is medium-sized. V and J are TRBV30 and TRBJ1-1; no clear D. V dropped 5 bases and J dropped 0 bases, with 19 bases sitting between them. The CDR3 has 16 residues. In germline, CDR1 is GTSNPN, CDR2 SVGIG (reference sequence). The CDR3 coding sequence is TGTGCCTGGGAGGGCGAACATACCCCTATGAACACTGAAGCTTTCTTT. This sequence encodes CAWEGEHTPMNTEAFF.

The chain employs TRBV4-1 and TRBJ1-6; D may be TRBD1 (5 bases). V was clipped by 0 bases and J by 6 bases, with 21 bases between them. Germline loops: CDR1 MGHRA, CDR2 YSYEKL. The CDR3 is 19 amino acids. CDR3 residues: CASSQDVGAHSRVNSPLHF. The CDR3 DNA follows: TGCGCCAGCAGCCAAGATGTAGGCGCCCACTCCAGGGTTAATTCACCCCTCCACTTT.

The CDR3 sequence is CASTLLMGTGDNEQFF. The CDR3, as DNA: TGTGCCAGCACCCTGTTGATGGGGACAGGGGACAATGAGCAGTTCTTC. This chain uses TRBV5-6 with TRBJ2-1; 10 bases match TRBD1. The germline gives CDR1 SGHDT, CDR2 YYEEEE. Trimming took 6 bases from V and 5 from J; bases not matched to a gene: 11. CDR3 length: 16 residues.

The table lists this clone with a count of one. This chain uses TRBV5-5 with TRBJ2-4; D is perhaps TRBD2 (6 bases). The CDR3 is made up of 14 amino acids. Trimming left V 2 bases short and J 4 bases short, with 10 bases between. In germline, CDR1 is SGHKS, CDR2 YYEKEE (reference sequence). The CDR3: CASSLLGLKNIQYF. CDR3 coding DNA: TGTGCCAGCAGCTTACTGGGACTTAAAAACATTCAGTACTTC.

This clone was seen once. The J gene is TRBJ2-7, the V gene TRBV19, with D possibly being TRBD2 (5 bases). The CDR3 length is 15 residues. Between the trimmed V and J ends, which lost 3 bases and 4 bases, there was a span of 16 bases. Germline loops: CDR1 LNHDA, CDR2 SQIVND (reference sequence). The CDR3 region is CASSIQPGGLYEQYF. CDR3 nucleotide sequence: TGTGCCAGTAGTATTCAACCCGGAGGCTTATACGAGCAGTACTTC. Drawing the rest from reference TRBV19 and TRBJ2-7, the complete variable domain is DGGITQSPKYLFRKEGQNVTLSCEQNLNHDAMYWYRQDPGQGLRLIYYSQIVNDFQKGDIAEGYSVSREKKESFPLTVTSAQKNPTAFYLCASSIQPGGLYEQYFGPGTRLTVT.

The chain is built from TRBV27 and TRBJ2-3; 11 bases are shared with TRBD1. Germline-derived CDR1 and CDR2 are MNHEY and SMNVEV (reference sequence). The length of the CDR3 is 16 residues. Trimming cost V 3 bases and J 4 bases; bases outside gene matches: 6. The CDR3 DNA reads TGTGCCAGCAGTTTCCTAGGGACAGGGGGACCAGATACGCAGTATTTT. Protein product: CASSFLGTGGPDTQYF.

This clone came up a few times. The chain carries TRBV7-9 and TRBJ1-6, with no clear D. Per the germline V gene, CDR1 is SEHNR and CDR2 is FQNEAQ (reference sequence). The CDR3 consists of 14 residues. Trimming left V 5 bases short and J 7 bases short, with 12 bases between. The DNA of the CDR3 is TGTGCCAGCAGCGGTCCTCGGGCGAATTCACCCCTCCACTTT. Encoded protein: CASSGPRANSPLHF. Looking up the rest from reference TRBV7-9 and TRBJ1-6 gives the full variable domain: DTGVSQNPRHKITKRGQNVTFRCDPISEHNRLYWYRQTLGQGPEFLTYFQNEAQLEKSRLLSDRFSAERPKGSFSTLEIQRTEQGDSAMYLCASSGPRANSPLHFGNGTRLTVT.

The chain's CDR3 is CASSLMGGSETQYF. The CDR3 bases are TGTGCCAGTAGCCTCATGGGCGGTTCAGAGACCCAGTACTTC. The chain recombines TRBV19 with TRBJ2-5; the D is unclear. Germline V gives CDR1 LNHDA, CDR2 SQIVND (reference sequence). This CDR3 is built from 14 residues. V gave up 6 bases and J gave up 4 bases, with 15 bases separating them.